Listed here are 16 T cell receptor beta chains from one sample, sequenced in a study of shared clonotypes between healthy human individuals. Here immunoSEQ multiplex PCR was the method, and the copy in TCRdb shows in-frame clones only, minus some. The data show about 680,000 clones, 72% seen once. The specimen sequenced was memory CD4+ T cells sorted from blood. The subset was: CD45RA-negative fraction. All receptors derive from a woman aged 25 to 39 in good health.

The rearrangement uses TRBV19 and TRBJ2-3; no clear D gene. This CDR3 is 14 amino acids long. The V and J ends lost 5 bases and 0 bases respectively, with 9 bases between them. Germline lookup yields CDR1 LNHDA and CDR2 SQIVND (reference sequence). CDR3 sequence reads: CASSFRTSTDTQYF. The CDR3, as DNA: TGTGCCAGTAGTTTCAGAACTAGCACAGATACGCAGTATTTT.

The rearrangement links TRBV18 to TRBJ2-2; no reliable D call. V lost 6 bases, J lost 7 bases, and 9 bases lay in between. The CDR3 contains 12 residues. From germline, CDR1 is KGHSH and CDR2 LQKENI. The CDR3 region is CASSLSGGELFF. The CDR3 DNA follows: TGTGCCAGCTCCCTCTCCGGCGGGGAGCTGTTTTTT.

The CDR3 sequence is CASSSRARTATNTEAFF. For the CDR3, the DNA is TGTGCCAGCAGCTCCCGTGCCCGCACAGCGACGAACACTGAAGCTTTCTTT. This chain links TRBV7-8 with TRBJ1-1; D unclear. Deletions cut 4 bases from V and 1 base from J, with 19 bases between. Germline V gene data show CDR1 as SGHVS and CDR2 as FQNEAQ. CDR3 length: 17 amino acids.

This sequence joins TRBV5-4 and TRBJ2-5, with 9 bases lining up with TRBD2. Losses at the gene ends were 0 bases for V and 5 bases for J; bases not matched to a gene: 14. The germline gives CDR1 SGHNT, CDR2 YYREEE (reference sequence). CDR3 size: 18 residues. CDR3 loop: CASSLGLAGTPGGETQYF. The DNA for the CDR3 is TGTGCCAGCAGCTTGGGGCTAGCGGGGACCCCGGGGGGGGAGACCCAGTACTTC.

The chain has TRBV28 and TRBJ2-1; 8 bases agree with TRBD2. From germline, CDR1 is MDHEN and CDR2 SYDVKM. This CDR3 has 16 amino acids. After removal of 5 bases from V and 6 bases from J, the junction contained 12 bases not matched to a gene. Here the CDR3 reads CASSPPGLVLSNEQFF. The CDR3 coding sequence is TGTGCCAGCAGTCCCCCGGGACTAGTTCTGAGCAATGAGCAGTTCTTC.

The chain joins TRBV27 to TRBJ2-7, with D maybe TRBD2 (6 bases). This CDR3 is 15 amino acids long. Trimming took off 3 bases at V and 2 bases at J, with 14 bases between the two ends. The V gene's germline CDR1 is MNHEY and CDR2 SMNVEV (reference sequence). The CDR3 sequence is CASSFRAPGAYEQYF. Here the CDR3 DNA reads TGTGCCAGCAGTTTTCGGGCCCCGGGGGCCTACGAGCAGTACTTC.

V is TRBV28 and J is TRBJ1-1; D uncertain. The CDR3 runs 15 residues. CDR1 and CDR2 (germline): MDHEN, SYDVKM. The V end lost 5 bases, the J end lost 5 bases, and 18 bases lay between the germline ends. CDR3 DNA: TGTGCCAGCAGTAGCCAGCTAGGGAAGGATACTGAAGCTTTCTTT. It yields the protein CASSSQLGKDTEAFF.

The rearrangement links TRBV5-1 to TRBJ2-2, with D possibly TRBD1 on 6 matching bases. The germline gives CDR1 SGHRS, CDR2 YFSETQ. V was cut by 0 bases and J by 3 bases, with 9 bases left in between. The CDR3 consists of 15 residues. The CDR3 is CASSLERGYTGELFF. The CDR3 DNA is TGCGCCAGCAGCTTGGAGAGGGGGTACACCGGGGAGCTGTTTTTT.

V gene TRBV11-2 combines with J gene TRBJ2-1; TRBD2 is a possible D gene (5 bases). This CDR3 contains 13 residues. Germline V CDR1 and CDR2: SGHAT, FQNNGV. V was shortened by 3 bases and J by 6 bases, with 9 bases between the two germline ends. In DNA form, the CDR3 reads TGTGCCAGCAGCTTCAAGCGGTTCAATGAGCAGTTCTTC. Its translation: CASSFKRFNEQFF.

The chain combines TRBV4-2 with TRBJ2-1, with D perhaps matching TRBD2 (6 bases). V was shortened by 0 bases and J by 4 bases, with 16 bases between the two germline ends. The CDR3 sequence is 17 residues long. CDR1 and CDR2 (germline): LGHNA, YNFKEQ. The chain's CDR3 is CASSQDMASVVYNEQFF. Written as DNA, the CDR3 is TGTGCCAGCAGCCAAGATATGGCTAGCGTAGTATACAATGAGCAGTTCTTC.

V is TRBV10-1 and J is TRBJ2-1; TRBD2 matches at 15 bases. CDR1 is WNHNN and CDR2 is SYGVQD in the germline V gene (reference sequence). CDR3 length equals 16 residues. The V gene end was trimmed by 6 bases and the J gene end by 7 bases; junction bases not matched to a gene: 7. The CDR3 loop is CASRPGLAGGTNEQFF. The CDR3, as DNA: TGCGCCAGCAGGCCGGGACTAGCGGGAGGTACGAATGAGCAGTTCTTC.

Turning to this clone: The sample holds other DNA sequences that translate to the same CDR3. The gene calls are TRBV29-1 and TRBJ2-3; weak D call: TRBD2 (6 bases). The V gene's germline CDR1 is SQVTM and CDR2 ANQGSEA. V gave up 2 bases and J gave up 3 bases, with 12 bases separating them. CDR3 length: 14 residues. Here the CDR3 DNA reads TGCAGCGTTGAACGGGCCGGGAGTACAGATACGCAGTATTTT. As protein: CSVERAGSTDTQYF.

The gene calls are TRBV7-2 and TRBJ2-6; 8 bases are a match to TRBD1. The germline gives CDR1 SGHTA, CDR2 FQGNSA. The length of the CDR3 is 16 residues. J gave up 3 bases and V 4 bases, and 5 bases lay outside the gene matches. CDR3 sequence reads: CASSSRGLSGANVLTF. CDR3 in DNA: TGTGCCAGCAGCTCCAGGGGGCTAAGTGGGGCCAACGTCCTGACTTTC.

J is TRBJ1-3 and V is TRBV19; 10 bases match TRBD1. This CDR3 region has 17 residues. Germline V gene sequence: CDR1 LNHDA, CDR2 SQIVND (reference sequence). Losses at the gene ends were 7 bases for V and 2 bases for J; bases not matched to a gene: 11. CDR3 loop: CASNPGQGRRTGNTIYF. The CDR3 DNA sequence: TGTGCCAGTAACCCGGGACAGGGGCGACGAACTGGAAACACCATATATTTT.

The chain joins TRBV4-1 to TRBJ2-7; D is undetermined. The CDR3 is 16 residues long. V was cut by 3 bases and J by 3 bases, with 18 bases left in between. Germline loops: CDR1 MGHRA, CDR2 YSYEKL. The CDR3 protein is CASSQTFGPAGYEQYF. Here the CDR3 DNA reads TGCGCCAGCAGCCAGACCTTTGGTCCGGCAGGCTACGAGCAGTACTTC.

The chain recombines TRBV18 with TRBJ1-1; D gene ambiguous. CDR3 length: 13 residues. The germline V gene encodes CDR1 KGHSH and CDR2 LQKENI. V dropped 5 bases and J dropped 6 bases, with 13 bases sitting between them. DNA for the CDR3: TGTGCCAGCTCAAATTACCCCCAGGCTGAAGCTTTCTTT. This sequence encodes CASSNYPQAEAFF. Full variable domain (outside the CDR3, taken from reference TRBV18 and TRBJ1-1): NAGVMQNPRHLVRRRGQEARLRCSPMKGHSHVYWYRQLPEEGLKFMVYLQKENIIDESGMPKERFSAEFPKEGPSILRIQQVVRGDSAAYFCASSNYPQAEAFFGQGTRLTVV.